One and the same sample provided the 13 T cell receptor beta chains below, sequenced in a study of vaccination and CD4 T cells after COVID-19. Treatment in this sample: approximately nine-day PBMC culture with coronavirus spike peptide pools or control peptides (ViraFEST assay). Their antigens are not known. The Oncomine TCR Beta short-read assay was applied to DNA of cultured CD4+ T cells. TCRdb re-analysed the PCR reads in MiXCR, keeping a single row per CDR3 protein. The sample holds about 15,000 distinct CDR3 sequences, approximately 60% seen once. The sequenced sample was CD4+ T cells from blood, cultured in vitro. The source of these receptors is a human donor who had recovered from COVID-19.

V usage is TRBV6-1 and J usage is TRBJ1-5; TRBD1 might be the D (5 bases). The V end lost 5 bases, the J end lost 3 bases, and 11 bases lay between the germline ends. This CDR3 comprises 14 residues. The germline V gene encodes CDR1 MNHNS and CDR2 SASEGT. The CDR3, as DNA: TGTGCCAGCAGTACACAGGAGGCCAATCAGCCCCAGCATTTT. Protein: CASSTQEANQPQHF.

This rearrangement joins TRBV19 to TRBJ2-3; D perhaps matches TRBD1 (6 bases). CDR3 size: 13 residues. The germline V gene has CDR1 LNHDA and CDR2 SQIVND (reference sequence). V shed 7 bases and J shed 6 bases, with 14 bases lying between them. The CDR3 loop reads CASKPVGADTQYF. CDR3 coding DNA: TGTGCCAGTAAACCGGTGGGGGCCGATACGCAGTATTTT. The full variable domain, in which reference TRBV19 and TRBJ2-3 provide the parts outside the CDR3, is DGGITQSPKYLFRKEGQNVTLSCEQNLNHDAMYWYRQDPGQGLRLIYYSQIVNDFQKGDIAEGYSVSREKKESFPLTVTSAQKNPTAFYLCASKPVGADTQYFGPGTRLTVL.

The table lists this clonotype with a count of one. V and J are TRBV6-1 and TRBJ2-7; 8 bases align to TRBD2. The germline V gene has CDR1 MNHNS and CDR2 SASEGT. The J segment lost 4 bases and the V segment lost 2 bases, leaving 7 bases of the junction unmatched. The CDR3 is 15 amino acids. The CDR3 nucleotides are TGTGCCAGCAGTGAACTAAACGGCGGGAGGTACGAGCAGTACTTC. Translating it yields CASSELNGGRYEQYF.

The chain links TRBV2 to TRBJ2-7; TRBD1 agrees at 9 bases. This CDR3 region has 13 residues. The V gene end was trimmed by 6 bases and the J gene end by 2 bases; junction bases not matched to a gene: 2. CDR1 and CDR2 (germline): SNHLY, FYNNEI. The CDR3 coding sequence is TGTGCCAGCAGCCGGGACAGGGCCTACGAGCAGTACTTC. Its protein product is CASSRDRAYEQYF.

This clonotype is termed medium-sized (0.01 to 0.1%). This rearrangement joins TRBV28 to TRBJ2-7; 8 bases align to TRBD2. J lost 4 bases, V lost 8 bases, and 7 bases had no gene match. Germline V lookup: CDR1 MDHEN, CDR2 SYDVKM. This CDR3 has 13 amino acids. The CDR3, as DNA: TGTGCCAGCCGGGATCAGCGGGAGTACGAGCAGTACTTC. Translation: CASRDQREYEQYF.

This clonotype was seen more than once but under ten times. Here the CDR3 DNA reads TGCAGTGCCCCTTCGGCAGGGGCCGGAAACACCATATATTTT. The encoded protein is CSAPSAGAGNTIYF. This rearrangement joins TRBV20-1 to TRBJ1-3; perhaps TRBD1 as D (6 bases). Between the trimmed V and J ends, which lost 6 bases and 4 bases, there was a span of 16 bases. CDR1 and CDR2 (germline): DFQATT, SNEGSKA (reference sequence). This CDR3 has 14 residues.

This clonotype was observed once. The V and J genes are TRBV27 and TRBJ2-4; 8 bases map to TRBD2. This CDR3 comprises 14 residues. V lost 2 bases and J lost 7; bases outside the gene matches: 4. CDR1 MNHEY and CDR2 SMNVEV come from the germline V gene (reference sequence). The CDR3 here is CASSLAGGGNIQYF. CDR3 nucleotides: TGTGCCAGCAGTTTAGCGGGAGGTGGGAACATTCAGTACTTC.

The V and J genes are TRBV20-1 and TRBJ2-4; D might be TRBD1 (6 bases). Trimming shortened V by 3 bases and J by 6 bases, and 18 bases separated the two germline ends. CDR1 and CDR2 from the germline V gene are DFQATT and SNEGSKA (reference sequence). The CDR3 is made up of 15 amino acids. This CDR3 reads CSASLGNRVLNIQYF. The CDR3 bases are TGCAGTGCTAGTTTGGGCAACAGGGTACTAAACATTCAGTACTTC.

The genes are TRBV6-4 and TRBJ2-2; TRBD1 matches at 9 bases. Trimming at V came to 3 bases and at J to 4 bases, leaving 0 bases not matched to a gene. This CDR3 comprises 14 residues. Germline V CDR1 and CDR2: MRHNA, SNTAGT. The chain's CDR3 is CASSEGQGTGELFF. The CDR3 bases are TGTGCCAGCAGTGAGGGACAGGGCACCGGGGAGCTGTTTTTT.

CDR3 sequence: CSARLAGPPVEQYF. The CDR3 DNA reads as TGCAGTGCGAGACTAGCGGGTCCCCCTGTCGAGCAGTACTTC. The chain is built from TRBV20-1 and TRBJ2-7, with 10 positions matching TRBD2. CDR1 is DFQATT and CDR2 is SNEGSKA in the germline V gene (reference sequence). This CDR3 comprises 14 residues. Losses at the gene ends were 6 bases for V and 6 bases for J; bases not matched to a gene: 11.

The chain has TRBV20-1 and TRBJ2-3, with TRBD2 as a possible D gene (5 bases). The V gene lost 6 bases and the J gene lost 9 bases, with 19 bases spanning the gap. This CDR3 region has 13 residues. Per germline, CDR1 DFQATT and CDR2 SNEGSKA (reference sequence). The CDR3 reads CSAPGGPSGTQYF. CDR3 coding DNA: TGCAGTGCCCCGGGCGGTCCCTCGGGGACGCAGTATTTT.

This chain joins TRBV6-1 and TRBJ2-3; D tentatively reads TRBD1 or TRBD2 (5 bases each). V was pared by 6 bases and J by 2 bases, with 9 bases between. Germline V CDR1 and CDR2: MNHNS, SASEGT. This CDR3 is 13 amino acids long. CDR3 sequence (DNA): TGTGCCAGCAGGCCCGGGGCCACAGATACGCAGTATTTT. Amino acids: CASRPGATDTQYF.

This clonotype was seen once. The chain uses TRBV5-6 and TRBJ2-5; D is ambiguous. The ends were cut back, 2 bases at V and 2 bases at J, with 10 bases in the middle. Per germline, CDR1 SGHDT and CDR2 YYEEEE. The CDR3 totals 14 residues. CDR3 in amino acids: CASSFFTPQETQYF. CDR3 DNA: TGTGCCAGCAGCTTTTTCACTCCGCAAGAGACCCAGTACTTC.